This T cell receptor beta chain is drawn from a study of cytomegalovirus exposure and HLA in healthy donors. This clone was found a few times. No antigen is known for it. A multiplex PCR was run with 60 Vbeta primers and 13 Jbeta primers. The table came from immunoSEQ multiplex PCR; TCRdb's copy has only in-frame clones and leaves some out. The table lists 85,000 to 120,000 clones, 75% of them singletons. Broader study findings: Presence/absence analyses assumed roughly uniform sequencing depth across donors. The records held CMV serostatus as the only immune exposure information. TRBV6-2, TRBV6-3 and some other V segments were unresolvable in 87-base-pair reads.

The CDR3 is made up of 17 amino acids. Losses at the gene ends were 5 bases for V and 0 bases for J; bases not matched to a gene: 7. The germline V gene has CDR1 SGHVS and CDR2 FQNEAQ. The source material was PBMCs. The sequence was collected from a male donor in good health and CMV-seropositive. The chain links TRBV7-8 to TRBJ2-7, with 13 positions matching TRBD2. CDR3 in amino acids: CASSRGTSGTSSYEQYF. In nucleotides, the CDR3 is TGTGCCAGCAGCCGCGGGACTAGCGGGACTAGCTCCTACGAGCAGTACTTC.